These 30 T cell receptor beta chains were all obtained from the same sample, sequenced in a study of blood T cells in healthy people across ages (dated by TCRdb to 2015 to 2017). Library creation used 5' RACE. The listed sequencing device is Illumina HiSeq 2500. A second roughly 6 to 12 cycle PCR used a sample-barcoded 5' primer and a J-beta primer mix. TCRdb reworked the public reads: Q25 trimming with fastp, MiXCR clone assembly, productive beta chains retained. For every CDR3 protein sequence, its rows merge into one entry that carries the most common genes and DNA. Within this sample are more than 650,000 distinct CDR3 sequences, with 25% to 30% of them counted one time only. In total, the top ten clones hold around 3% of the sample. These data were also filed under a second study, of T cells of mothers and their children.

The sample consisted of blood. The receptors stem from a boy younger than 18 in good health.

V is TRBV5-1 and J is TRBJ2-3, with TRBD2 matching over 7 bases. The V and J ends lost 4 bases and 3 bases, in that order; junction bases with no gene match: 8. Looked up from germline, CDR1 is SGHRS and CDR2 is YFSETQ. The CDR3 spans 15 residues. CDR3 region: CASSRTSAATDTQYF. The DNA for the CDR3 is TGCGCCAGCAGCCGCACTAGCGCAGCGACAGATACGCAGTATTTT. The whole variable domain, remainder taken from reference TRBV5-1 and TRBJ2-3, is KAGVTQTPRYLIKTRGQQVTLSCSPISGHRSVSWYQQTPGQGLQFLFEYFSETQRNKGNFPGRFSGRQFSNSRSEMNVSTLELGDSALYLCASSRTSAATDTQYFGPGTRLTVL.

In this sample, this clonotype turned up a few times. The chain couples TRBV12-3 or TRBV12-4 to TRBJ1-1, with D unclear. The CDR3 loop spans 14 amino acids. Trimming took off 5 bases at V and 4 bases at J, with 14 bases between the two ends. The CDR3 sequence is CASSPQTRITEAFF. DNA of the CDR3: TGTGCCAGCAGTCCCCAGACCCGGATCACTGAAGCTTTCTTT.

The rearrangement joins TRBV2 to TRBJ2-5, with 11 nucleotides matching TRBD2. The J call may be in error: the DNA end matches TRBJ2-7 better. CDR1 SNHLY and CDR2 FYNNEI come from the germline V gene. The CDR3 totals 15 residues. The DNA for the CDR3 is TGTGCCAGCAGGCGACTAGCGGGACTCTCCTACGAGCAGTACTTC. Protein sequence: CASRRLAGLSYEQYF.

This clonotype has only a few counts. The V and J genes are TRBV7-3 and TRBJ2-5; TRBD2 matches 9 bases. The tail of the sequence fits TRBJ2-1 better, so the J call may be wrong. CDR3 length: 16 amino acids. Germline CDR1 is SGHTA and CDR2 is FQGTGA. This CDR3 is CASSPLLGGGVNEQFF. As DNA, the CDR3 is TGTGCCAGCAGCCCTCTGCTGGGCGGGGGGGTAAATGAGCAGTTCTTC.

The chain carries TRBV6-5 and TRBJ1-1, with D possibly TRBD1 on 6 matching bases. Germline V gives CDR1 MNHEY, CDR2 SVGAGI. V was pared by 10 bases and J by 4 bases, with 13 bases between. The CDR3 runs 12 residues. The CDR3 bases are TGTGCCACCAGGACAGATTTCACTGAAGCTTTCTTT. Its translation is CATRTDFTEAFF.

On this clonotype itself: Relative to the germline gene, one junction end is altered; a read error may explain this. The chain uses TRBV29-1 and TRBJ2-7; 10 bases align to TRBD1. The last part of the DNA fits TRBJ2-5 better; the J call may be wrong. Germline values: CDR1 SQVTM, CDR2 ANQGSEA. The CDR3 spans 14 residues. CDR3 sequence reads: CGVGSDRGPQTQYF. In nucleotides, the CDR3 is TGCGGCGTTGGTTCCGACAGGGGGCCTCAGACCCAGTACTTC.

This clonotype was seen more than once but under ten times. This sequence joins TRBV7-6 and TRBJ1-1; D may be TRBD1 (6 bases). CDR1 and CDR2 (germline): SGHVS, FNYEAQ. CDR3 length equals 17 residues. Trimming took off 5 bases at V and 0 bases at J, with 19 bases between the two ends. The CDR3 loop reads CASSPGQSSVMNTEAFF. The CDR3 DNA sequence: TGTGCCAGCAGCCCCGGACAGAGCTCCGTCATGAACACTGAAGCTTTCTTT.

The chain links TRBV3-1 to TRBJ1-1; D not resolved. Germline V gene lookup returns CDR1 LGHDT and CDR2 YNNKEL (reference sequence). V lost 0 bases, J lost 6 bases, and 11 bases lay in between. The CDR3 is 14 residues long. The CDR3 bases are TGTGCCAGCAGCCAAGATAGAATCTGGGCTGAAGCTTTCTTT. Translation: CASSQDRIWAEAFF.

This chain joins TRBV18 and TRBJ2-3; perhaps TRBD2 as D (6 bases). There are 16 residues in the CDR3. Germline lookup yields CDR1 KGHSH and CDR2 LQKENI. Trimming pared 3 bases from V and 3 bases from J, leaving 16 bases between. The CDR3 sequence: CASSPPGLSGTDTQYF. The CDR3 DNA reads TGTGCCAGCTCACCTCCGGGACTCTCGGGAACAGATACGCAGTATTTT.

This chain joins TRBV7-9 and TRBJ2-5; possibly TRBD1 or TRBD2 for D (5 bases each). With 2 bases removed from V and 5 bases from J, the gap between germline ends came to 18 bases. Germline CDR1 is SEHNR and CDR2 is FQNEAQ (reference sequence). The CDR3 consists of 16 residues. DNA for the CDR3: TGTGCCAGCAGCTTAAGAAGGGACCCATCCGCGGAGACCCAGTACTTC. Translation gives CASSLRRDPSAETQYF.

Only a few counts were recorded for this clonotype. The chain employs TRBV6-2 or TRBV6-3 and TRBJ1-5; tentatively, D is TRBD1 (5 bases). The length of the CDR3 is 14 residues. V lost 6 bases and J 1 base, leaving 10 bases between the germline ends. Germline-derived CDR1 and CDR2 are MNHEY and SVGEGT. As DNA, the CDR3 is TGTGCCAGCAGGGAGGGACGGAGCAATCAGCCCCAGCATTTT. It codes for CASREGRSNQPQHF.

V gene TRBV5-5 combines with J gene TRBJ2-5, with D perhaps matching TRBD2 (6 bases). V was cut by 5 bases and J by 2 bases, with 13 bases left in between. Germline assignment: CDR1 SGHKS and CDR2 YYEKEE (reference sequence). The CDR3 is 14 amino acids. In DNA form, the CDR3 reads TGTGCCAGCAGTTCCCTGGAGGGTCAAGAGACCCAGTACTTC. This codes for CASSSLEGQETQYF. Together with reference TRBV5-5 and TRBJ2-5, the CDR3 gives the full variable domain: DAGVTQSPTHLIKTRGQQVTLRCSPISGHKSVSWYQQVLGQGPQFIFQYYEKEERGRGNFPDRFSARQFPNYSSELNVNALLLGDSALYLCASSSLEGQETQYFGPGTRLLVL.

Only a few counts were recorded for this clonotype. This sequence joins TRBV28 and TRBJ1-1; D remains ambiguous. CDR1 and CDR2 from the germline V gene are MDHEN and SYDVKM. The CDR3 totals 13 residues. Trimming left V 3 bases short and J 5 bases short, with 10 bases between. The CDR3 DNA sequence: TGTGCCAGCAGTTTTTGGGGAGTTACTGAAGCTTTCTTT. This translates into CASSFWGVTEAFF.

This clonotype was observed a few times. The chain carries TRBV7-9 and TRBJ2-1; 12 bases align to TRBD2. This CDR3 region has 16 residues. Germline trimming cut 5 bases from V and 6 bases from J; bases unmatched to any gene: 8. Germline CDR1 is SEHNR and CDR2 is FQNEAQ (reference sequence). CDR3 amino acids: CASSSPLAGGRNEQFF. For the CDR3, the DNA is TGTGCCAGCAGCAGTCCGCTAGCGGGGGGGCGCAATGAGCAGTTCTTC.

As DNA, the CDR3 is TGCGCCAGCAGCCACTGGGGCAGGGGCCTTACCTACGAGCAGTACTTC. Amino acids: CASSHWGRGLTYEQYF. The chain combines TRBV4-1 with TRBJ2-5, with D possibly matching TRBD1 (6 bases). The J call is doubtful: the DNA matches TRBJ2-7 better. CDR3 length: 16 amino acids. The germline gives CDR1 MGHRA, CDR2 YSYEKL.

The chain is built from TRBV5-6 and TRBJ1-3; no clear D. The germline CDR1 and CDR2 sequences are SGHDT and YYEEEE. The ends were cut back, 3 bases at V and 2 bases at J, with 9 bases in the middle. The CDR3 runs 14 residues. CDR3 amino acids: CASSSLSAGNTIYF. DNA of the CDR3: TGTGCCAGCAGCTCCCTATCTGCTGGAAACACCATATATTTT.

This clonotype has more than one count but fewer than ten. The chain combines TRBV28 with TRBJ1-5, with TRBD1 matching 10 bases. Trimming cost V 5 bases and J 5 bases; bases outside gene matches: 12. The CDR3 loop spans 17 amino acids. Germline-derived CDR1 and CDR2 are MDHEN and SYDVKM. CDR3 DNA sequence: TGTGCCAGCAGTGGGATAGGGACAGGGGTAAGGGATCAGCCCCAGCATTTT. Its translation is CASSGIGTGVRDQPQHF.

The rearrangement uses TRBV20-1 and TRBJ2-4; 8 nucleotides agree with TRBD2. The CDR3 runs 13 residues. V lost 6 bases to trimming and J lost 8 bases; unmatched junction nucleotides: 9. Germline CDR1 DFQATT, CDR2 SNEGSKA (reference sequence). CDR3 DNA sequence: TGCAGTGCCCCACGGGGGGGTTCGGACATTCAGTACTTC. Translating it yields CSAPRGGSDIQYF.

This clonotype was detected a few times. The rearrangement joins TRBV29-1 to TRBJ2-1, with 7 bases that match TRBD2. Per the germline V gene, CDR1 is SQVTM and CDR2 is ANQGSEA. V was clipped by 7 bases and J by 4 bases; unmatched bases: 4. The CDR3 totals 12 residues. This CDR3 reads CSGWEGYNEQFF. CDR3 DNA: TGCAGCGGATGGGAGGGATACAATGAGCAGTTCTTC.

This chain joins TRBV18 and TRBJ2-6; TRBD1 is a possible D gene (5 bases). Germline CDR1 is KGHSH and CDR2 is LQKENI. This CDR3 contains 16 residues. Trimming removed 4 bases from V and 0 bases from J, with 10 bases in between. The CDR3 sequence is CASSLQGNSGANVLTF. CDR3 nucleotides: TGTGCCAGCTCACTGCAGGGCAACTCTGGGGCCAACGTCCTGACTTTC.

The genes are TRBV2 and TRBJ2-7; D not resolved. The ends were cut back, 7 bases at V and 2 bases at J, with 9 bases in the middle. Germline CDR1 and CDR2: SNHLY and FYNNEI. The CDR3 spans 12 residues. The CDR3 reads CASTARAYEQYF. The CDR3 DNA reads TGTGCCAGCACGGCAAGGGCCTACGAGCAGTACTTC.

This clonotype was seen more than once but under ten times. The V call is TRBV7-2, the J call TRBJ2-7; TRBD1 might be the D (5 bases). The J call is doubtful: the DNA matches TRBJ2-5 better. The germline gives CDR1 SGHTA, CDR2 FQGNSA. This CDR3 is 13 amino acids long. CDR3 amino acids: CASGQSDGQTQYF. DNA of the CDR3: TGTGCCAGCGGACAATCGGATGGGCAGACCCAGTACTTC.

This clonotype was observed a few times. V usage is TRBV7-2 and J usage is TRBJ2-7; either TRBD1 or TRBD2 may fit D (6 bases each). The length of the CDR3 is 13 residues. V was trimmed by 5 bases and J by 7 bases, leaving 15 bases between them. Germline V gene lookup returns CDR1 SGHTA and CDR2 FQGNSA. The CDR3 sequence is CASSATGTWEQYF. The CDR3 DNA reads TGTGCCAGCAGCGCCACAGGGACTTGGGAGCAGTACTTC.

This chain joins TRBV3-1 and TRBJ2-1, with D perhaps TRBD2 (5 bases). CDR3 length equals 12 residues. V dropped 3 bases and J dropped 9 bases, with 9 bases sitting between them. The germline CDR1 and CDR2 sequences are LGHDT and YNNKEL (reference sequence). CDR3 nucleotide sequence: TGTGCCAGCAGCCAGGGAGTTAGTGAGCAGTTCTTC. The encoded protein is CASSQGVSEQFF.

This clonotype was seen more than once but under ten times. CDR3 DNA sequence: TGCAGTGCTAGACACGGGGGGCACTACGAGCAGTACTTC. It encodes CSARHGGHYEQYF. This rearrangement joins TRBV20-1 to TRBJ2-7, with D perhaps TRBD2 (7 bases). Germline values: CDR1 DFQATT, CDR2 SNEGSKA (reference sequence). There are 13 residues in the CDR3. V lost 2 bases, J lost 3 bases, and 11 bases lay in between.

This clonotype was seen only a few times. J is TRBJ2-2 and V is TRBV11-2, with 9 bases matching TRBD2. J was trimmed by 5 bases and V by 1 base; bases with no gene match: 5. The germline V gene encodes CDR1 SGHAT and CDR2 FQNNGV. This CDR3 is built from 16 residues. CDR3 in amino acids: CASSLVRGGRTGELFF. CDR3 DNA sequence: TGTGCCAGCAGCTTAGTGCGGGGGGGCCGTACCGGGGAGCTGTTTTTT.

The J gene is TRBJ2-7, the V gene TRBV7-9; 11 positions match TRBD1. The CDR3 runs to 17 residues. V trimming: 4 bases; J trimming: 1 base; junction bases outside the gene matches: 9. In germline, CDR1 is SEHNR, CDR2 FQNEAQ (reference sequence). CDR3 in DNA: TGTGCCAGCAGCTCAGCCTCGGGACAGGGGGGTTCCTACGAGCAGTACTTC. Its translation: CASSSASGQGGSYEQYF.

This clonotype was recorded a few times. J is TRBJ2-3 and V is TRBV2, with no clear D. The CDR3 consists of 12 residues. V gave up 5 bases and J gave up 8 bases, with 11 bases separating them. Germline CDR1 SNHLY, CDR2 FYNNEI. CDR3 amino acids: CASSSDPSTQYF. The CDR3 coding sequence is TGTGCCAGCAGTTCCGACCCAAGTACGCAGTATTTT.

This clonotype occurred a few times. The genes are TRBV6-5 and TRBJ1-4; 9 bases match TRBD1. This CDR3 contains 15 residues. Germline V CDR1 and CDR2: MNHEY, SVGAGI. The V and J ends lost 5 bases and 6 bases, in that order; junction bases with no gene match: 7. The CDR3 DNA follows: TGTGCCAGCAGTAATACAGGGGGCGGGTATGAAAAACTGTTTTTT. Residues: CASSNTGGGYEKLFF.

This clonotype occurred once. CDR3 coding DNA: TGTGCCAGCAGCGTAGCCGACAGTCAAGAGACCCAGTACTTC. It is translated as CASSVADSQETQYF. The gene calls are TRBV9 and TRBJ2-5; D possibly corresponds to TRBD1 (5 bases). CDR1 SGDLS and CDR2 YYNGEE come from the germline V gene. V dropped 0 bases and J dropped 2 bases, with 8 bases sitting between them. This CDR3 comprises 14 residues.